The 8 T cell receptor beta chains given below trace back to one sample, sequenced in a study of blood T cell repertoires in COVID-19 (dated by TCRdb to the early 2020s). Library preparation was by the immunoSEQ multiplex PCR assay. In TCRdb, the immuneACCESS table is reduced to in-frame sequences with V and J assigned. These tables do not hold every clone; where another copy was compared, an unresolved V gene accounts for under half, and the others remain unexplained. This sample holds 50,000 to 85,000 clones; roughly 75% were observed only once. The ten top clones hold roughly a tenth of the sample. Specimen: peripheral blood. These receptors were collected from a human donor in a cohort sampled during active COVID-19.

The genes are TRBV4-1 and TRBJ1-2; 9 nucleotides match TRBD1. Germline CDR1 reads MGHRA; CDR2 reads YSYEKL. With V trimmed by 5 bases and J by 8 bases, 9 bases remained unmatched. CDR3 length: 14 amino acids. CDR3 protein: CASSIEQGARGYTF. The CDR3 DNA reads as TGCGCCAGCAGCATAGAACAGGGGGCGAGGGGCTACACCTTC.

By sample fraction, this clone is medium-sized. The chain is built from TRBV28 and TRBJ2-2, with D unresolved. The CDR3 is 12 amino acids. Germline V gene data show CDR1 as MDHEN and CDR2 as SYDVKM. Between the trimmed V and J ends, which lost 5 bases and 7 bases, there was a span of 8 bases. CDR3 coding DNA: TGTGCCAGCAGTGAACTTGGCGGGGAGCTGTTTTTT. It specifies CASSELGGELFF. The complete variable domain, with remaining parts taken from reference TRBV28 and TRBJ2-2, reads DVKVTQSSRYLVKRTGEKVFLECVQDMDHENMFWYRQDPGLGLRLIYFSYDVKMKEKGDIPEGYSVSREKKERFSLILESASTNQTSMYLCASSELGGELFFGEGSRLTVL.

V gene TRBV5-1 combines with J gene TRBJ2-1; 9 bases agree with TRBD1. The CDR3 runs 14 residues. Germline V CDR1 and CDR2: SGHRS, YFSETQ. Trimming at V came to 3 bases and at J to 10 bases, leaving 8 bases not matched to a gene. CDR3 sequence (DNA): TGCGCCAGCAGCTGGGGGGACAGGGTTGGGGAGCAGTTCTTC. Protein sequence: CASSWGDRVGEQFF.

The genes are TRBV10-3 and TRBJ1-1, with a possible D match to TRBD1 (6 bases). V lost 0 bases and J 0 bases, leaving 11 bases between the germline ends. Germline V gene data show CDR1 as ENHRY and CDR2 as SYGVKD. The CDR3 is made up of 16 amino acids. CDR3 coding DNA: TGTGCCATCAGTGAGTCTGGACAGCGTATGAACACTGAAGCTTTCTTT. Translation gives CAISESGQRMNTEAFF.

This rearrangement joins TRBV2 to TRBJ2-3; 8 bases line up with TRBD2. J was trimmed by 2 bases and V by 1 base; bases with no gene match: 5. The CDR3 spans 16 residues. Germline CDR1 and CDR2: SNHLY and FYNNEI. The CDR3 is CASSEGSGSPTDTQYF. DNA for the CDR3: TGTGCCAGCAGTGAAGGGAGCGGGAGTCCCACAGATACGCAGTATTTT.

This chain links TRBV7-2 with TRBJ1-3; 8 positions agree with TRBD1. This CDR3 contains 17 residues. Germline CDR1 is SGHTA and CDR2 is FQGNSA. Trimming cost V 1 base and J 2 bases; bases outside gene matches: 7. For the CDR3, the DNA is TGTGCCAGCAGCTTAGGGGGTCAGGGGGCGACTGGAAACACCATATATTTT. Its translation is CASSLGGQGATGNTIYF.

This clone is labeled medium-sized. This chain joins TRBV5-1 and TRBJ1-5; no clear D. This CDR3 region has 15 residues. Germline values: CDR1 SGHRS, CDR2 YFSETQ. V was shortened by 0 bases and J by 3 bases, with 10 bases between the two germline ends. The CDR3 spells CASSLAPGTNQPQHF. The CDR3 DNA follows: TGCGCCAGCAGCTTGGCCCCGGGTACCAATCAGCCCCAGCATTTT.

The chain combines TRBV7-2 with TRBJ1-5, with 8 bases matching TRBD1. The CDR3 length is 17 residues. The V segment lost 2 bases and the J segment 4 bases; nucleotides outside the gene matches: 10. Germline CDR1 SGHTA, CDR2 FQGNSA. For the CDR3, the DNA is TGTGCCAGCAGCTTAAAGTTCGGCAGGGGGCGTAATCAGCCCCAGCATTTT. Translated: CASSLKFGRGRNQPQHF.